The clone carrying this TCR beta chain has more than one count but fewer than ten. The antigen is unknown. Its ends do not fully match the called genes, so a read error is possible. The data derive from a study of cytomegalovirus exposure and HLA in healthy donors. The study's findings and limits: In a later analysis, a genetic analysis reported fewer productive-TCR N-insertions in an Asian-associated ancestry cluster than the cohort average. Apparent HLA restriction characterized most CMV-associated TCR beta chains in a later analysis. Later analysis identified a missense DCLRE1C variant that was linked to TCR beta V- and J-gene trimming.

Primers: 60 Vbeta forward and 13 Jbeta reverse. Libraries were prepared by immunoSEQ multiplex PCR; TCRdb keeps only in-frame clonotypes and omits some of them. The sample gives over 65,000 clones, about two thirds of which show up once; less than 8% is in the top ten. Sequencing input: PBMCs. This clonotype originated in a woman between 50 and 59 years old in good health and CMV-seropositive.

CDR3 DNA sequence: TGTGCTAGCAGCACGACTAGCGGGGGGGCAGATACGCAGTATTTT. It encodes CASSTTSGGADTQYF. The rearrangement uses TRBV7-7 and TRBJ2-3; 14 positions agree with TRBD2. Per the germline V gene, CDR1 is SSHAT and CDR2 is FNYEAQ (reference sequence). CDR3 length: 15 amino acids.